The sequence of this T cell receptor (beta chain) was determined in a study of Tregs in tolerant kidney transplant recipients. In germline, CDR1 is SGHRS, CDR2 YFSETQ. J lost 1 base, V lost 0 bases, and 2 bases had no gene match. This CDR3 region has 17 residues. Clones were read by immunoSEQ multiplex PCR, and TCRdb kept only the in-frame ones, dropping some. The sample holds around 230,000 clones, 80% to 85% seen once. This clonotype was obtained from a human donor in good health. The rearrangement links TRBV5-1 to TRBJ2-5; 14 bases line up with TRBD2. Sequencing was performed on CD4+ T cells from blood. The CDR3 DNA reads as TGCGCCAGCAGCTTGGGCGGACTAGCGGGGGGCCAAGAGACCCAGTACTTC. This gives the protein CASSLGGLAGGQETQYF.